This T cell receptor (beta chain) emerged from a study of read filtering for tumor transcriptome and immune sequencing. Study context: Patients were some 16 male and about 15 female, mean age around 67 years, range about 45 to 85. Study results and limitations: Dropping single-read clonotypes raised IR-seq and RNA-seq shared-clonotype correlation.

V lost 6 bases and J 4 bases, leaving 6 bases between the germline ends. This CDR3 region has 12 residues. Looked up from germline, CDR1 is MNHEY and CDR2 is SVGEGT. The library was built from 400 to 500 ng RNA with molecular barcoded adaptors for alpha/delta and beta/gamma chains. TCRdb re-analysed the reads in MiXCR, keeping a single row per CDR3 protein. Here the sample spans approximately 93,000 distinct CDR3 sequences, around a fifth being singletons. This clonotype came up a few times. Its antigen is not known. The TCR was taken from a donor older than 35 with multiple myeloma. The chain employs TRBV6-2 or TRBV6-3 and TRBJ2-2; D gene ambiguous. The sequenced sample consisted of a population of CD138-negative cells sorted from bone marrow. CDR3 in DNA: TGTGCCAGCAGCAGAAGCACCGGGGAGCTGTTTTTT. Encoded protein: CASSRSTGELFF.